These 25 T cell receptor beta chains were all obtained from the same sample, sequenced in a study of cytomegalovirus exposure and HLA in healthy donors. Primers: 60 Vbeta forward and 13 Jbeta reverse. The assay was immunoSEQ multiplex PCR, and TCRdb's table has in-frame clones only and misses some. Found here are some 90,000 clones, 80% of them singletons; the top ten hold around 23%. What was sequenced was PBMCs. The receptors were gathered from a woman aged 45-65 years in good health and CMV-seropositive.

The chain couples TRBV7-2 to TRBJ2-1, with D maybe TRBD2 (7 bases). V was shortened by 3 bases and J by 3 bases, with 12 bases between the two germline ends. In germline, CDR1 is SGHTA, CDR2 FQGNSA. This CDR3 has 15 residues. DNA of the CDR3: TGTGCCAGCAGCTTCGGGGGGACAAACTACAATGAGCAGTTCTTC. It specifies CASSFGGTNYNEQFF. The complete variable domain, with remaining parts taken from reference TRBV7-2 and TRBJ2-1, reads GAGVSQSPSNKVTEKGKDVELRCDPISGHTALYWYRQSLGQGLEFLIYFQGNSAPDKSGLPSDRFSAERTGGSVSTLTIQRTQQEDSAVYLCASSFGGTNYNEQFFGPGTRLTVL.

The genes are TRBV21-1 and TRBJ2-7; the table assigns TRBD1, which was not confirmed against the DNA. TRBV21-1 has pseudogene status. The CDR3 is 15 residues long. CDR3 coding DNA: TGTGCCAGCAGCCATAGCGGGACAGGGTCTTACGAGCAGTACGTC. Translating it yields CASSHSGTGSYEQYV.

This chain links TRBV19 with TRBJ2-4, with a possible D match to TRBD1 (6 bases). The germline V gene encodes CDR1 LNHDA and CDR2 SQIVND (reference sequence). V lost 2 bases and J 9 bases, leaving 17 bases between the germline ends. There are 15 residues in the CDR3. This CDR3 is CASSIPGTQYGIQYF. CDR3 DNA sequence: TGTGCCAGTAGTATACCTGGGACACAGTACGGCATTCAGTACTTC.

CDR3 region: CASSPPNRVGDEQYF. CDR3 nucleotide sequence: TGTGCCAGCTCACCACCTAACAGGGTCGGCGACGAGCAGTACTTC. The chain links TRBV18 to TRBJ2-7; tentatively, D is TRBD1 (6 bases). Germline-derived CDR1 and CDR2 are KGHSH and LQKENI. V lost 0 bases, J lost 5 bases, and 14 bases lay in between. The CDR3 extends over 15 amino acids.

The rearrangement joins TRBV5-6 to TRBJ1-2; D not resolved. This CDR3 has 13 residues. The V end was cut by 0 bases, the J end by 7 bases, with 10 bases between. The germline CDR1 and CDR2 sequences are SGHDT and YYEEEE. CDR3 sequence (DNA): TGTGCCAGCAGCTTGGGATCCGTCGGTGGCTACACCTTC. This gives the protein CASSLGSVGGYTF.

The chain is built from TRBV20-1 and TRBJ2-3; D not resolved. Germline lookup yields CDR1 DFQATT and CDR2 SNEGSKA (reference sequence). The V end was cut by 2 bases, the J end by 2 bases, with 2 bases between. The CDR3 loop spans 11 amino acids. The CDR3 spells CSARLTDTQYF. The CDR3 DNA reads as TGCAGTGCTAGACTCACAGATACGCAGTATTTT.

This chain connects TRBV5-1 to TRBJ2-1; D gene unclear. The germline V gene encodes CDR1 SGHRS and CDR2 YFSETQ. V shed 3 bases and J shed 5 bases, with 15 bases lying between them. This CDR3 region has 15 residues. CDR3 amino acids: CASSYGPTINNEQFF. The CDR3 nucleotides read TGCGCCAGCAGCTATGGCCCCACCATTAACAATGAGCAGTTCTTC. Using reference TRBV5-1 and TRBJ2-1 for the parts outside the CDR3, the full variable domain is KAGVTQTPRYLIKTRGQQVTLSCSPISGHRSVSWYQQTPGQGLQFLFEYFSETQRNKGNFPGRFSGRQFSNSRSEMNVSTLELGDSALYLCASSYGPTINNEQFFGPGTRLTVL.

This chain links TRBV27 with TRBJ2-7, with TRBD2 matching over 10 bases. In germline, CDR1 is MNHEY, CDR2 SMNVEV (reference sequence). The junction had 4 bases not matched to a gene; V was cut back by 2 bases and J by 3 bases. The CDR3 is made up of 15 amino acids. Written as DNA, the CDR3 is TGTGCCAGCAGTTTAGGGCCTAGCGGGAGCTACGAGCAGTACGTC. Protein sequence: CASSLGPSGSYEQYV.

This chain joins TRBV5-4 and TRBJ1-3, with D unresolved. The V end was cut by 4 bases, the J end by 2 bases, with 7 bases between. The germline V gene has CDR1 SGHNT and CDR2 YYREEE (reference sequence). This CDR3 has 13 residues. CDR3 loop: CASSGQTGNTIYF. DNA for the CDR3: TGTGCCAGCAGCGGGCAAACTGGAAACACCATATATTTT.

J is TRBJ1-5 and V is TRBV7-8; D might be TRBD1 (5 bases). The CDR3 contains 15 residues. Germline CDR1 is SGHVS and CDR2 is FQNEAQ. V lost 5 bases and J lost 5, with 16 bases in between. The CDR3 bases are TGTGCCAGCAGCAAAGACGGGGGGGACGATCAGCCCCAGCATTTT. Translated: CASSKDGGDDQPQHF.

V usage is TRBV19 and J usage is TRBJ1-5; TRBD1 might be the D (6 bases). In germline, CDR1 is LNHDA, CDR2 SQIVND (reference sequence). CDR3 length: 13 residues. V was shortened by 8 bases and J by 5 bases, with 13 bases between the two germline ends. CDR3 in amino acids: CASLGQGYQPQHF. The CDR3 region has the DNA TGTGCCAGTCTTGGCCAGGGGTATCAGCCCCAGCATTTT.

J is TRBJ1-2 and V is TRBV5-4; 8 nucleotides line up with TRBD1. V dropped 4 bases and J dropped 8; count of bases not matched to a gene: 13. Looked up from germline, CDR1 is SGHNT and CDR2 is YYREEE (reference sequence). CDR3 length equals 15 residues. The CDR3 bases are TGTGCCAGCAGCCCGCAGGGACAGGCCCCTCGAGGCTACACCTTC. It encodes CASSPQGQAPRGYTF. The full variable domain, rest sourced from reference TRBV5-4 and TRBJ1-2, is ETGVTQSPTHLIKTRGQQVTLRCSSQSGHNTVSWYQQALGQGPQFIFQYYREEENGRGNFPPRFSGLQFPNYSSELNVNALELDDSALYLCASSPQGQAPRGYTFGSGTRLTVV.

This clone is a singleton in its sample. This chain links TRBV2 with TRBJ2-1; 8 bases match TRBD1. The ends lost 7 bases at V and 4 bases at J; junction bases unmatched: 6. The V gene's germline CDR1 is SNHLY and CDR2 FYNNEI. The CDR3 contains 14 residues. Here the CDR3 reads CASNPGQVYNEQFF. In nucleotides, the CDR3 is TGTGCCAGCAACCCGGGACAGGTTTACAATGAGCAGTTCTTC.

The chain is built from TRBV2 and TRBJ2-1; D possibly corresponds to TRBD1 (5 bases). Germline assignment: CDR1 SNHLY and CDR2 FYNNEI. Trimming cost V 7 bases and J 0 bases, with 10 bases left between them. The CDR3 is 14 amino acids. The CDR3 DNA is TGTGCCAGCAAGGGGCTCAGCTCCTACAATGAGCAGTTCTTC. Encoded protein: CASKGLSSYNEQFF.

The V call is TRBV11-2, the J call TRBJ2-1; the D is unclear. This CDR3 spans 12 amino acids. Per germline, CDR1 SGHAT and CDR2 FQNNGV. Trimming cost V 5 bases and J 8 bases, with 10 bases left between them. CDR3 sequence (DNA): TGTGCCAGCAGCCCCACGAGTGATGAGCAGTTCTTC. It is translated as CASSPTSDEQFF.

The rearrangement links TRBV2 to TRBJ1-1; D gene unclear. Deletions cut 0 bases from V and 12 bases from J, with 14 bases between. This CDR3 has 13 residues. Germline loops: CDR1 SNHLY, CDR2 FYNNEI. CDR3 in amino acids: CASSEAVVAGTFF. The CDR3 DNA is TGTGCCAGCAGTGAAGCCGTCGTGGCCGGGACTTTCTTT.

The chain carries TRBV2 and TRBJ2-7; D not certain. Trimming removed 8 bases at V and 6 bases at J, with 14 bases between. Germline CDR1 and CDR2: SNHLY and FYNNEI. The CDR3 consists of 12 residues. The CDR3 nucleotides read TGTGCCAGCGCCCAGTCACGCCTCGAGCAGTACTTC. Its translation is CASAQSRLEQYF.

This chain links TRBV6-1 with TRBJ1-1; D is ambiguous. Trimming removed 6 bases at V and 4 bases at J, with 15 bases between. The CDR3 sequence is 14 residues long. In germline, CDR1 is MNHNS, CDR2 SASEGT. CDR3 sequence (DNA): TGTGCCAGCAGGCTCACTTCGGCGGGCACTGAAGCTTTCTTT. It translates to CASRLTSAGTEAFF.

In DNA, the CDR3 is TGTGCCAGCAGTGCTAGCGACGGCTCTGGGGCCAACGTCCTGACTTTC. Translating it yields CASSASDGSGANVLTF. The chain joins TRBV6-1 to TRBJ2-6, with D maybe TRBD2 (6 bases). The V gene lost 4 bases and the J gene lost 0 bases, with 10 bases spanning the gap. The germline CDR1 and CDR2 sequences are MNHNS and SASEGT. The CDR3 runs 16 residues.

There are a few counts of this clone. V and J are TRBV19 and TRBJ1-2; TRBD1 matches at 9 bases. Looked up from germline, CDR1 is LNHDA and CDR2 is SQIVND (reference sequence). J was trimmed by 4 bases and V by 6 bases; bases with no gene match: 9. The CDR3 is 15 amino acids. CDR3 nucleotides: TGTGCCAGTAGCTTAGGACAGGGGCTATCCTATGGCTACACCTTC. Translated: CASSLGQGLSYGYTF. The whole variable domain, remainder taken from reference TRBV19 and TRBJ1-2, is DGGITQSPKYLFRKEGQNVTLSCEQNLNHDAMYWYRQDPGQGLRLIYYSQIVNDFQKGDIAEGYSVSREKKESFPLTVTSAQKNPTAFYLCASSLGQGLSYGYTFGSGTRLTVV.

V is TRBV4-1 and J is TRBJ1-1, with D possibly matching TRBD1 (6 bases). The CDR3 is made up of 14 amino acids. Germline CDR1 is MGHRA and CDR2 is YSYEKL. Trimming pared 10 bases from V and 1 base from J, leaving 16 bases between. The CDR3 DNA is TGCGCCACCCAAGGACGGACAGAGAACACTGAAGCTTTCTTT. Translation: CATQGRTENTEAFF.

Only a few counts were recorded for this clone. The rearrangement joins TRBV5-6 to TRBJ2-1; no clear D. CDR1 and CDR2 from the germline V gene are SGHDT and YYEEEE. With 1 base removed from V and 10 bases from J, the gap between germline ends came to 9 bases. The CDR3 is 12 amino acids. CDR3 DNA: TGTGCCAGCAGCTTGCTCCCCGGGGAGCAGTTCTTC. Translated: CASSLLPGEQFF.

The J gene is TRBJ2-2, the V gene TRBV2; D remains unclear. Trimming stripped 7 bases from V and 6 bases from J, with 3 bases between. This CDR3 is built from 10 residues. Germline-derived CDR1 and CDR2 are SNHLY and FYNNEI. In DNA form, the CDR3 reads TGTGCCAGCACGGCCGGGGAGCTGTTTTTT. Its protein is CASTAGELFF.

The chain links TRBV4-1 to TRBJ1-3; no clear D. Between the trimmed V and J ends, which lost 3 bases and 4 bases, there was a span of 19 bases. The V gene's germline CDR1 is MGHRA and CDR2 YSYEKL. There are 17 residues in the CDR3. The CDR3 DNA reads TGCGCCAGCAGCCAGGCCCTCAGCGGGCGTATAGGAAACACCATATATTTT. Amino acids: CASSQALSGRIGNTIYF.

As regards this clone: Other DNA sequences in this sample translate to the same CDR3. The rearrangement uses TRBV7-9 and TRBJ2-7; D perhaps matches TRBD1 (6 bases). Between the trimmed V and J ends, which lost 6 bases and 5 bases, there was a span of 17 bases. Germline V gene data show CDR1 as SEHNR and CDR2 as FQNEAQ (reference sequence). This CDR3 region has 14 residues. CDR3 nucleotide sequence: TGTGCCAGCAGTCAGGGGCAAGGGGCCGACGAGCAGTACTTC. This encodes CASSQGQGADEQYF. Using reference TRBV7-9 and TRBJ2-7 for the parts outside the CDR3, the full variable domain is DTGVSQNPRHKITKRGQNVTFRCDPISEHNRLYWYRQTLGQGPEFLTYFQNEAQLEKSRLLSDRFSAERPKGSFSTLEIQRTEQGDSAMYLCASSQGQGADEQYFGPGTRLTVT.